These 8 T cell receptor beta chains came from one sample sequenced in a study of blood T cell repertoires in COVID-19. Libraries were prepared by immunoSEQ multiplex PCR; TCRdb keeps only in-frame clonotypes and omits some of them. In the table there are approximately 200,000 clones, 65% to 85% of which are singletons. The sample consisted of peripheral blood. The receptors here all came from a man aged 60-69 years with active or convalescent COVID-19.

V and J are TRBV20-1 and TRBJ1-3; TRBD1 agrees at 8 bases. The ends lost 3 bases at V and 3 bases at J; junction bases unmatched: 7. Per germline, CDR1 DFQATT and CDR2 SNEGSKA (reference sequence). The CDR3 spans 15 residues. CDR3 loop: CSASVSGGFGNTIYF. The CDR3 DNA follows: TGCAGTGCTAGTGTTTCAGGGGGCTTTGGAAACACCATATATTTT.

V is TRBV7-6 and J is TRBJ1-3; D might be TRBD1 (5 bases). V shed 2 bases and J shed 2 bases, with 16 bases lying between them. Germline V gives CDR1 SGHVS, CDR2 FNYEAQ. This CDR3 is built from 17 residues. The CDR3 DNA reads TGTGCCAGCAGCTTACGAGGTTGGGGGGAACCTGGAAACACCATATATTTT. Its protein is CASSLRGWGEPGNTIYF.

This chain links TRBV2 with TRBJ1-5; D is possibly TRBD1 (5 bases). The CDR3 spans 15 residues. Per the germline V gene, CDR1 is SNHLY and CDR2 is FYNNEI. The V gene lost 4 bases and the J gene lost 4 bases, with 14 bases spanning the gap. CDR3 sequence (DNA): TGTGCCAGCAGTGTCAATTCAGGGCGGAATCAGCCCCAGCATTTT. This gives the protein CASSVNSGRNQPQHF. The variable domain in full, with the rest retrieved from reference TRBV2 and TRBJ1-5, is EPEVTQTPSHQVTQMGQEVILRCVPISNHLYFYWYRQILGQKVEFLVSFYNNEISEKSEIFDDQFSVERPDGSNFTLKIRSTKLEDSAMYFCASSVNSGRNQPQHFGDGTRLSIL.

The chain combines TRBV19 with TRBJ2-7; 11 bases are shared with TRBD1. The CDR3 is 15 residues long. Germline V gene sequence: CDR1 LNHDA, CDR2 SQIVND (reference sequence). Trimming removed 8 bases from V and 6 bases from J; junction bases left unmatched: 12. CDR3 in amino acids: CASGSSGTGGSEQYF. CDR3 bases: TGTGCCAGTGGGTCTTCCGGGACAGGGGGGTCCGAGCAGTACTTC.

The V gene is TRBV13, the J gene TRBJ2-1; D may be TRBD1 or TRBD2 (5 bases each). Trimming left V 5 bases short and J 9 bases short, with 14 bases between. This CDR3 is built from 13 residues. Germline V gene lookup returns CDR1 PRHDT and CDR2 FYEKMQ (reference sequence). CDR3 sequence reads: CASSLEGQGEQFF. CDR3 DNA sequence: TGTGCCAGCAGCCTAGAGGGTCAGGGTGAGCAGTTCTTC.

Only one count was recorded for this clone. The chain uses TRBV2 and TRBJ2-7, with TRBD2 matching over 7 bases. CDR3 size: 14 residues. V lost 3 bases, J lost 6 bases, and 8 bases stayed unmatched. Germline V gives CDR1 SNHLY, CDR2 FYNNEI. The CDR3 nucleotides read TGTGCCAGCAGTGAGGGGGGGTTTTCTAGCGAGCAGTACTTC. This translates into CASSEGGFSSEQYF.

The count of this clone is one. The genes are TRBV3-1 (or the pseudogene TRBV3-2) and TRBJ2-7, with D hard to call. This CDR3 has 13 residues. V shed 0 bases and J shed 9 bases, with 12 bases lying between them. Germline V gene sequence: CDR1 LGHDT, CDR2 YNNKEL (reference sequence). CDR3 residues: CASSQDRGGGQYF. In nucleotides, the CDR3 is TGTGCCAGCAGCCAAGATCGCGGCGGCGGGCAGTACTTC.

The chain employs TRBV7-2 and TRBJ2-7, with unresolved D. The germline V and J ends were trimmed by 2 bases and 7 bases, with 6 bases remaining between them. The CDR3 has 11 residues. CDR1 is SGHTA, CDR2 FQGNSA, per germline. CDR3 amino acids: CASSLHSEQYF. The CDR3, as DNA: TGTGCCAGCAGCTTACACAGTGAGCAGTACTTC.